Following are 10 T cell receptor beta chains from one sample sequenced in a study of CD8 T cells in ankylosing spondylitis. MiXCR, run by TCRdb on the 5' RACE reads, gives a single entry per CDR3 protein. The table includes around 150,000 distinct CDR3 sequences, roughly 11% detected once. Sequenced: blood, either unsorted or a sorted T cell fraction (not recorded which). These receptors were taken from a female donor with ankylosing spondylitis or in good health (not recorded which).

This clonotype came up many times. The rearrangement links TRBV20-1 to TRBJ1-1; D is undetermined. The CDR3 loop spans 12 amino acids. The V gene lost 5 bases and the J gene lost 3 bases, with 10 bases spanning the gap. Germline values: CDR1 DFQATT, CDR2 SNEGSKA (reference sequence). Here the CDR3 DNA reads TGCAGTGCTGATGCAGGAGACACTGAAGCTTTCTTT. Its protein product is CSADAGDTEAFF.

This clonotype was observed many times. This sequence joins TRBV4-1 and TRBJ1-4, with D maybe TRBD1 (5 bases). Per germline, CDR1 MGHRA and CDR2 YSYEKL. This CDR3 contains 16 residues. The ends were cut back, 4 bases at V and 4 bases at J, with 16 bases in the middle. The CDR3 is CASSRYPGTFNEKLFF. The CDR3 bases are TGCGCCAGCAGCCGTTACCCCGGGACCTTTAATGAAAAACTGTTTTTT.

This clonotype was detected many times. The chain employs TRBV5-1 and TRBJ2-7, with 8 bases identical to TRBD2. Germline V lookup: CDR1 SGHRS, CDR2 YFSETQ. The CDR3 length is 17 residues. With V trimmed by 2 bases and J by 2 bases, 12 bases remained unmatched. This chain's CDR3 is CASSFETSAAQPYEQYF. The CDR3 coding sequence is TGCGCCAGCAGCTTTGAGACTAGCGCCGCTCAACCCTACGAGCAGTACTTC.

This clonotype showed up many times. The chain is built from TRBV11-2 and TRBJ2-3, with D possibly being TRBD1 or TRBD2 (5 bases each). Germline V lookup: CDR1 SGHAT, CDR2 FQNNGV. Trimming took off 1 base at V and 1 base at J, with 15 bases between the two ends. CDR3 length: 17 residues. CDR3 in DNA: TGTGCCAGCAGCTTAGTGGGGCTAGCCAGGGGCACAGATACGCAGTATTTT. Its translation: CASSLVGLARGTDTQYF.

At least ten counts were recorded for this clonotype. The DNA of the CDR3 is TGTGCCAGCAGCCCGGGACCTAGCAATCAGCCCCAGCATTTT. Protein: CASSPGPSNQPQHF. This rearrangement joins TRBV7-2 to TRBJ1-5, with D possibly matching TRBD1 (5 bases). The CDR3 totals 14 residues. The germline gives CDR1 SGHTA, CDR2 FQGNSA. V gave up 5 bases and J gave up 0 bases, with 8 bases separating them.

There are many counts of this clonotype. The rearrangement links TRBV28 to TRBJ2-2, with D unclear. V was pared by 6 bases and J by 6 bases, with 5 bases between. The CDR3 sequence is 11 residues long. Germline V gene data show CDR1 as MDHEN and CDR2 as SYDVKM. The DNA of the CDR3 is TGTGCCAGCAGGTTGTCCGGGGAGCTGTTTTTT. Amino acids: CASRLSGELFF.

This clonotype was seen a few times. J is TRBJ1-1 and V is TRBV21-1; TRBD1, the D gene given by the table, was not confirmed from the DNA. TRBV21-1 represents a pseudogene. The CDR3 is made up of 13 amino acids. Here the CDR3 reads CASSKGQGTEAFF. CDR3 DNA: TGTGCCAGCAGCAAAGGACAGGGCACTGAAGCTTTCTTT.

Points on this clonotype: A read error may be the cause here, since a much bigger clone is one base away. The V gene is TRBV6-5, the J gene TRBJ1-1; D is ambiguous. This CDR3 spans 15 amino acids. Germline CDR1 is MNHEY and CDR2 is SVGAGI. Trimming took 2 bases from V and 1 from J, leaving 11 bases between them. The CDR3 region is CASSYGLTENTEAFF. CDR3 in DNA: TGTGCCAGCAGTTACGGGCTGACGGAGAACACTGAAGCTTTCTTT.

V gene TRBV6-5 combines with J gene TRBJ2-1; no firm D call. This CDR3 region has 13 residues. The V and J ends lost 6 bases and 8 bases respectively, with 14 bases between them. From germline, CDR1 is MNHEY and CDR2 SVGAGI. CDR3 amino acids: CASSSSSPHEQFF. In DNA form, the CDR3 reads TGTGCCAGCAGCTCCTCTTCGCCCCATGAGCAGTTCTTC.

The table lists this clonotype with a few counts. V and J are TRBV20-1 and TRBJ1-3, with D possibly being TRBD1 (6 bases). The CDR3 is 14 amino acids. Germline V CDR1 and CDR2: DFQATT, SNEGSKA (reference sequence). The ends were cut back, 5 bases at V and 8 bases at J, with 19 bases in the middle. The CDR3: CSALLQGKGDTIYF. The CDR3 DNA reads as TGCAGTGCTTTATTACAGGGAAAAGGGGACACCATATATTTT.